This T cell receptor beta chain was found in a study of identical twins. TCRdb ran MiXCR on the 5' RACE reads and lists one entry per CDR3 protein. The repertoire holds 400,000 to 500,000 distinct CDR3 sequences, with over 11% as singletons. Germline values: CDR1 LGHNA, CDR2 YNFKEQ. Deletions cut 0 bases from V and 10 bases from J, with 18 bases between. This CDR3 has 16 amino acids. The data also belong to a second study, concerning yellow fever vaccine responses in identical twins.

This TCR was recovered from a woman between 18 and 29 years old in good health. Input material: CD4+ T cells sorted from blood. The V and J genes are TRBV4-2 and TRBJ2-2; no clear D. The CDR3 protein is CASSQDQATPRKELFF. CDR3 DNA: TGTGCCAGCAGCCAAGATCAAGCCACCCCACGGAAGGAGCTGTTTTTT.